Listed below are T cell receptor beta chains from one sample, sequenced in a study of graft-versus-host responses after intestinal transplantation. The data were produced by immunoSEQ multiplex PCR, yet TCRdb's version contains in-frame clones alone and is incomplete. Here the sample spans more than 90,000 clones, around 93% being singletons. These TCRs' antigens remain unknown. The specimen was unstimulated CD8+ T cells sorted from spleen or lymph node cells, collected before intestinal transplant. Source of these receptors: a human donor who received an intestinal transplant. CDR3s include the opening cysteine and the closing phenylalanine or tryptophan. Fields, in order: J gene, clone size, D gene, V gene, CDR3 DNA, CDR3 protein. D genes are given only for firm matches. Where a row states a size, it is once, few, many or the class of an expanded clone; other rows omit it.

>TRBJ1-2|.|.|TRBV21-1
TGTGCCAGTGGGGGCCGGGGACATTTTAACTATGGCTACACCTTC
CASGGRGHFNYGYTF
>TRBJ1-1|.|.|TRBV9
TGTGCCAGCAGCGCCGGACAGCTGAACACTGAAGCTTTCTTT
CASSAGQLNTEAFF
>TRBJ2-7|once|.|TRBV29-1
TGCAGCGCCCTCTCCTACGAGCAGTACTTC
CSALSYEQYF
>TRBJ1-3|.|TRBD1|TRBV29-1
TGCAGCGGCTCGACAGGGTTCGCCGGAAACACCATATATTTT
CSGSTGFAGNTIYF
>TRBJ2-7|.|.|TRBV28
TGTGCCAGCAGTCTCGTCGACTCCTCCGACTACGAGCAGTACTTC
CASSLVDSSDYEQYF
>TRBJ1-2|.|.|TRBV7-8
TGTGCCAGCAGCTTCACGACCGGGGTTGGGTATGGCTACACCTTC
CASSFTTGVGYGYTF
>TRBJ1-4|.|.|TRBV7-9
TGTGCCAGCAGCTTTACGGCAGGGGCTAATGAAAAACTGTTTTTT
CASSFTAGANEKLFF
>TRBJ2-5|.|.|TRBV11-2
TGTGCCAGCAGCTTAACGAGACAGATGGAAGAGACCCAGTACTTC
CASSLTRQMEETQYF
>TRBJ1-1|.|.|TRBV19
TGTGCCAGTTCGATATGGGGCAACACTGAAGCTTTCTTT
CASSIWGNTEAFF
>TRBJ2-7|.|.|TRBV5-4
TGTGCCAGCAGCTGGACTCTTTCGGGTGAGCAGTACTTC
CASSWTLSGEQYF
>TRBJ2-5|.|TRBD1|TRBV9
TGTGCCAGCAGCCCCGGGACAGCCCCGAAAGAGACCCAGTACTTC
CASSPGTAPKETQYF
>TRBJ1-5|.|TRBD1|TRBV19
TGTGCCAGTAGTACGACAGGGCCCAATCAGCCCCAGCATTTT
CASSTTGPNQPQHF
>TRBJ2-1|.|.|TRBV27
TGTGCCAGCAGTTTTCTTGAGGGAGCGTCCTACAATGAGCAGTTCTTC
CASSFLEGASYNEQFF
>TRBJ1-1|.|.|TRBV23-1
TGCGCCAGCAGTACCCGACAGACCAACACTGAAGCTTTCTTT
CASSTRQTNTEAFF
>TRBJ1-3|.|.|TRBV7-2
TGTGCCAGCAGCTTCGGGGAAAATACCATATATTTT
CASSFGENTIYF
>TRBJ1-2|once|.|TRBV30
TGTGCCTGGAGTACAGGCAACTATGGCTACACCTTC
CAWSTGNYGYTF
>TRBJ2-7|.|.|TRBV4-1
TGCGCCAGCAGCCAAGGGAGTAGGGGCGAGCAGTACTTC
CASSQGSRGEQYF
>TRBJ1-5|once|.|TRBV28
TGTGCCAGCAGTTTATCGGGGTTTGGTAATCAGCCCCAGCATTTT
CASSLSGFGNQPQHF
>TRBJ2-1|.|TRBD2|TRBV27
TGTGCCAGCAGGGTTTTGGGGACTAGCGGTTACAATGAGCAGTTCTTC
CASRVLGTSGYNEQFF
>TRBJ2-1|once|TRBD2|TRBV4-2
TGTGCCAGCCGGACTAGTCTGAGTGGTGAGCAGTTCTTC
CASRTSLSGEQFF
>TRBJ2-1|.|.|TRBV6-5
TGTGCCAGCAGTCTTACAGGGTATAATGAGCAGTTCTTC
CASSLTGYNEQFF
>TRBJ1-4|.|TRBD1|TRBV11-2
TGTGCCAGCAGCTTAGGACAGGGGAAGATTTTT
CASSLGQGKIF
>TRBJ1-1|.|.|TRBV6-5
TGTGCCAGCCGAACAGGGACGAACACTGAAGCTTTCTTT
CASRTGTNTEAFF
>TRBJ2-1|.|TRBD1|TRBV27
TGTGCCAGCAGCGGAAGGCTTCCGGGACAGACCTACAATGAGCAGTTCTTC
CASSGRLPGQTYNEQFF
>TRBJ2-1|.|.|TRBV11-2
TGTGCCAGCAGATCATCCAGCGGAGGCGACGACAATGAGCAGTTCTTC
CASRSSSGGDDNEQFF
>TRBJ1-2|once|.|TRBV5-6
TGTGCCAGCAGCTTACTGGCAGGCCTCTCCTATGGCTACACCTTC
CASSLLAGLSYGYTF
>TRBJ2-1|once|TRBD2|TRBV6-6
TGTGCCAGCAGGAGACTAGCGGGGGTTTCAAATGAGCAGTTCTTC
CASRRLAGVSNEQFF
>TRBJ2-5|.|.|TRBV7-8
TGTGCCAGCAGCCCGGATAGGAGGGTTTCCCTCCAAGAGACCCAGTACTTC
CASSPDRRVSLQETQYF
>TRBJ2-7|once|TRBD1|TRBV5-1
TGCGCCAGCAGCCCTGTACCGGGACAGGTGTCCGAGCAGTACTTC
CASSPVPGQVSEQYF